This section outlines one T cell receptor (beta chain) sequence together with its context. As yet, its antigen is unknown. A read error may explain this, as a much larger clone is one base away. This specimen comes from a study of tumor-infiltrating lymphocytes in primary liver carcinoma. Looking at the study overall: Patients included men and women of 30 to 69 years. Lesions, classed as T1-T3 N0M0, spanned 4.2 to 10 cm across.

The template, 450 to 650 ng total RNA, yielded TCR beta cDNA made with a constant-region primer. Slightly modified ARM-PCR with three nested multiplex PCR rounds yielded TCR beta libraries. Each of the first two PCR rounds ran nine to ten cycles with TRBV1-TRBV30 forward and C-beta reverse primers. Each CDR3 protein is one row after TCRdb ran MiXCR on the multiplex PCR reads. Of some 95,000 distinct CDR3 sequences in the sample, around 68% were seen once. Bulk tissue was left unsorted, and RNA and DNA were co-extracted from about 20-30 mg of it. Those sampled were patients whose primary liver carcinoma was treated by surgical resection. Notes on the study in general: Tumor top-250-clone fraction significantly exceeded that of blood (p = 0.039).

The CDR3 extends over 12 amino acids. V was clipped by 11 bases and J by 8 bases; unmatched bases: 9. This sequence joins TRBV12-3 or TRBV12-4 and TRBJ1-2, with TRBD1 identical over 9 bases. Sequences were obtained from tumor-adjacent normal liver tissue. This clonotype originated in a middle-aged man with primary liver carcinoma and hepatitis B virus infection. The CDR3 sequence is CAGTRTGEGYTF. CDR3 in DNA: TGTGCCGGCACCCGGACAGGGGAAGGCTACACCTTC.